The clone carrying this TCR beta chain was detected ten times or more. Sample time point: pre-sensitization, week 0. This sample's treatment: therapeutic diphenylcyclopropenone sensitization with weekly scalp DPC. The study's library attached unique molecular identifiers to single cDNA molecules. TCRdb re-called the RACE reads with MiXCR, one entry per CDR3 protein. The sample carries under 400,000 distinct CDR3 sequences, about 5.1% recorded once. The data are from a study of human T cells and chemical hapten exposure. This CDR3 is built from 16 residues. With V trimmed by 5 bases and J by 2 bases, 14 bases remained unmatched. From germline, CDR1 is SQVTM and CDR2 ANQGSEA.

The chain carries TRBV29-1 and TRBJ2-5; 7 positions agree with TRBD2. The sequence came from a woman between 45 and 60 years old with alopecia areata. Some clones in this sample may be carry-over from other donors' samples. Material: whole blood, obtained in connection with sensitization to the hapten diphenylcyclopropenone (DPC). The CDR3 loop is CSVLGSAGGSQETQYF. CDR3 bases: TGCAGCGTTTTGGGGTCGGCGGGCGGGAGTCAAGAGACCCAGTACTTC. Supplemented by reference TRBV29-1 and TRBJ2-5, the full variable domain reads SAVISQKPSRDICQRGTSLTIQCQVDSQVTMMFWYRQQPGQSLTLIATANQGSEATYESGFVIDKFPISRPNLTFSTLTVSNMSPEDSSIYLCSVLGSAGGSQETQYFGPGTRLLVL.